This record concerns one TCR beta chain sequence. These data come from a study of blood T cell repertoires in COVID-19. The assay was immunoSEQ multiplex PCR, and TCRdb's table has in-frame clones only and misses some. The sample lists approximately 46,000 clones, about nine tenths occurring once. V lost 7 bases to trimming and J lost 5 bases, with 17 bases between them. Germline V lookup: CDR1 ENHRY, CDR2 SYGVKD. The CDR3 runs to 14 residues. The material sequenced was peripheral blood. This receptor was obtained from a man aged 60 to 75 with active or convalescent COVID-19. The chain uses TRBV10-3 and TRBJ1-2; no firm D call. DNA of the CDR3: TGTGCCATCACCAAAGTTGGAGAGGTATATGGCTACACCTTC. Amino acids: CAITKVGEVYGYTF.